The 30 T cell receptor beta chains reported below all come from one sample, sequenced in a study of T cells expressing NK-cell markers. No DNA is given; TCRdb re-called the 5' RACE reads and lists each CDR3 protein once. The sample has under 500,000 distinct CDR3 sequences, and its top ten clones hold 7.3%. The sample was blood T cells: a sorted CD56 or NKG2C T cell subset, CD4+ or CD8+ T cells, or bulk PBMC T cells (not recorded which). These receptors were taken from a woman between 18 and 70 years old in good health.

This chain links TRBV12-3 or TRBV12-4 with TRBJ2-1; the D call from TCRdb, TRBD1, cannot be confirmed without DNA. The CDR3 has 13 residues. The CDR3 sequence is CASSLRRRGEQFF.

The chain combines TRBV7-9 with TRBJ2-1; the D call from TCRdb, TRBD1, cannot be confirmed without DNA. CDR3 length: 14 residues. The germline V gene encodes CDR1 SEHNR and CDR2 FQNEAQ (reference sequence). The CDR3 protein is CASSLDGQGNEQFF.

The V call is TRBV6-2 or TRBV6-3, the J call TRBJ2-4; TCRdb names TRBD1, which stays unverified in the absence of DNA. This CDR3 has 11 residues. The germline gives CDR1 MNHEY, CDR2 SVGEGT. The CDR3: CASSYQGFGYF.

The chain couples TRBV27 to TRBJ2-5; TCRdb calls TRBD2, which cannot be checked without DNA. The CDR3 contains 15 residues. Germline loops: CDR1 MNHEY, CDR2 SMNVEV (reference sequence). The chain's CDR3 is CASRSLASIYGTQYF.

The chain carries TRBV19 and TRBJ2-2; the D gene TCRdb calls, TRBD2, cannot be checked with no DNA. Germline V gives CDR1 LNHDA, CDR2 SQIVND (reference sequence). There are 17 residues in the CDR3. The CDR3 loop is CASSMSAGRQNTGELFF.

The chain is built from TRBV12-3 or TRBV12-4 and TRBJ1-4; the D call from TCRdb, TRBD1, cannot be confirmed without DNA. The CDR3 covers 14 residues. Here the CDR3 reads CASSLTGVSGQGTF.

The chain has TRBV7-2 and TRBJ1-1. The CDR3 length is 16 residues. Germline assignment: CDR1 SGHTA and CDR2 FQGNSA. CDR3 region: CASSLEGWGGDTEAFF. Together with reference TRBV7-2 and TRBJ1-1, the CDR3 gives the full variable domain: GAGVSQSPSNKVTEKGKDVELRCDPISGHTALYWYRQSLGQGLEFLIYFQGNSAPDKSGLPSDRFSAERTGGSVSTLTIQRTQQEDSAVYLCASSLEGWGGDTEAFFGQGTRLTVV.

J is TRBJ2-1 and V is TRBV20-1; with no DNA, the TCRdb D assignment of TRBD2 cannot be verified. Germline V gene sequence: CDR1 DFQATT, CDR2 SNEGSKA (reference sequence). The CDR3 spans 19 residues. The CDR3: CSARAWGLAGAGSYNEQFF.

The chain combines TRBV12-3 or TRBV12-4 with TRBJ2-1; lacking DNA, the TRBD1 call made by TCRdb goes unchecked. CDR3 size: 14 residues. CDR3: CASSSGGKGGEQFF.

The rearrangement joins TRBV6-5 to TRBJ2-2. The germline V gene encodes CDR1 MNHEY and CDR2 SVGAGI. The CDR3 contains 15 residues. The CDR3 loop is CASSNRVSGTGELFF.

J is TRBJ2-1 and V is TRBV20-1; the D call of TRBD1 rests on TCRdb alone, since no DNA is present to check it. The germline V gene has CDR1 DFQATT and CDR2 SNEGSKA (reference sequence). The CDR3 sequence is 14 residues long. The CDR3 spells CSARVRPTANEQFF.

The rearrangement links TRBV19 to TRBJ1-5; no DNA is available, so the TRBD1 call from TCRdb remains unchecked. The CDR3 loop spans 15 amino acids. Germline lookup yields CDR1 LNHDA and CDR2 SQIVND (reference sequence). The CDR3 sequence: CATTSLGGNNQPQHF.

The chain recombines TRBV5-6 with TRBJ2-1; without DNA, the TCRdb call of TRBD2 cannot be checked. Germline V gives CDR1 SGHDT, CDR2 YYEEEE. The CDR3 runs 15 residues. The CDR3 loop reads CASSFRTSGRNEQFF.

This chain joins TRBV20-1 and TRBJ2-2. The CDR3 has 13 residues. Germline V gives CDR1 DFQATT, CDR2 SNEGSKA (reference sequence). CDR3 amino acids: CSARILAPGELFF.

The chain links TRBV6-5 to TRBJ2-7; TCRdb gives TRBD1 as the D gene, but with no DNA this cannot be confirmed. CDR1 is MNHEY, CDR2 SVGAGI, per germline. The CDR3 runs 15 residues. The CDR3 here is CASSYSPGPGGEQYF.

This chain joins TRBV5-5 and TRBJ2-1; TCRdb outputs TRBD2, but without DNA this stays unchecked. Germline assignment: CDR1 SGHKS and CDR2 YYEKEE (reference sequence). This CDR3 comprises 16 residues. CDR3 region: CASSLRLSGRANEQFF.

V is TRBV5-1 and J is TRBJ1-5. CDR1 and CDR2 from the germline V gene are SGHRS and YFSETQ. CDR3 length: 14 amino acids. CDR3 residues: CASSLEDPNQPQHF.

The chain couples TRBV7-2 to TRBJ2-3; TCRdb names TRBD2, which stays unverified in the absence of DNA. The CDR3 spans 16 residues. Germline CDR1 is SGHTA and CDR2 is FQGNSA. This chain's CDR3 is CASSSHQRGLTDTQYF.

The rearrangement links TRBV6-2 or TRBV6-3 to TRBJ2-7; the TCRdb D gene call, TRBD1, has no DNA to confirm it. Germline loops: CDR1 MNHEY, CDR2 SVGEGT. The CDR3 is made up of 15 amino acids. CDR3 amino acids: CASNPWKGVFYEQYF.

The chain joins TRBV7-2 to TRBJ2-1; without DNA, the TCRdb call of TRBD2 cannot be checked. Germline CDR1 and CDR2: SGHTA and FQGNSA. The CDR3 length is 15 residues. CDR3 amino acids: CASSLRAGSYNEQFF. The variable domain in full, with the rest retrieved from reference TRBV7-2 and TRBJ2-1, is GAGVSQSPSNKVTEKGKDVELRCDPISGHTALYWYRQSLGQGLEFLIYFQGNSAPDKSGLPSDRFSAERTGGSVSTLTIQRTQQEDSAVYLCASSLRAGSYNEQFFGPGTRLTVL.

This rearrangement joins TRBV29-1 to TRBJ2-5; TCRdb proposes TRBD1, but this gene call is untestable without DNA. The CDR3 runs 13 residues. Germline V gives CDR1 SQVTM, CDR2 ANQGSEA. The CDR3 sequence: CSVEVRGIETQYF. The full variable domain, rest sourced from reference TRBV29-1 and TRBJ2-5, is SAVISQKPSRDICQRGTSLTIQCQVDSQVTMMFWYRQQPGQSLTLIATANQGSEATYESGFVIDKFPISRPNLTFSTLTVSNMSPEDSSIYLCSVEVRGIETQYFGPGTRLLVL.

This sequence joins TRBV6-1 and TRBJ2-3; checking the TCRdb D call of TRBD2 is not possible without DNA. The CDR3 has 16 residues. Germline V gene data show CDR1 as MNHNS and CDR2 as SASEGT. CDR3 region: CASSGRGTRGTDTQYF.

The V gene is TRBV29-1, the J gene TRBJ2-3; TCRdb's D call, TRBD1, is unchecked because there is no DNA. From germline, CDR1 is SQVTM and CDR2 ANQGSEA. The CDR3 length is 14 residues. The CDR3 sequence: CSVAPGTPTDTQYF.

The chain employs TRBV4-3 and TRBJ1-2; TCRdb calls TRBD1, which cannot be checked without DNA. The CDR3 is 15 residues long. Looked up from germline, CDR1 is LGHNA and CDR2 is YSLEER. CDR3 in amino acids: CASSPEDRADYGYTF.

The chain combines TRBV6-1 with TRBJ1-2; the TCRdb D gene call, TRBD1, has no DNA to confirm it. The CDR3 has 16 amino acids. In germline, CDR1 is MNHNS, CDR2 SASEGT. This CDR3 is CASRRGGGQTSYGYTF.

This chain joins TRBV20-1 and TRBJ1-6; TCRdb names TRBD1, which stays unverified in the absence of DNA. The V gene's germline CDR1 is DFQATT and CDR2 SNEGSKA (reference sequence). The CDR3 consists of 15 residues. The CDR3 reads CSAKLQGAGNSPLHF.

The gene calls are TRBV7-8 and TRBJ2-3; TCRdb calls TRBD1, which cannot be checked without DNA. The CDR3 has 16 amino acids. The germline V gene encodes CDR1 SGHVS and CDR2 FQNEAQ. This CDR3 reads CASSLAGDRAADTQYF.

The V and J genes are TRBV20-1 and TRBJ2-5; lacking DNA, the TRBD2 call made by TCRdb goes unchecked. Germline V lookup: CDR1 DFQATT, CDR2 SNEGSKA (reference sequence). The CDR3 covers 13 residues. The CDR3 protein is CSAHSGREETQYF.

V and J are TRBV7-9 and TRBJ2-1; the TCRdb call, TRBD1, lacks DNA for checking. Per germline, CDR1 SEHNR and CDR2 FQNEAQ (reference sequence). The CDR3 has 14 amino acids. CDR3 residues: CASSPGLGDNEQFF.

The chain carries TRBV5-1 and TRBJ2-1; as DNA is missing, the TRBD1 call by TCRdb cannot be tested. Per germline, CDR1 SGHRS and CDR2 YFSETQ. The CDR3 spans 16 residues. The CDR3 sequence is CASSLVIAGRTDEQFF. Full variable domain (remainder filled in from reference TRBV5-1 and TRBJ2-1): KAGVTQTPRYLIKTRGQQVTLSCSPISGHRSVSWYQQTPGQGLQFLFEYFSETQRNKGNFPGRFSGRQFSNSRSEMNVSTLELGDSALYLCASSLVIAGRTDEQFFGPGTRLTVL.